This T cell receptor (beta chain) was recovered during a study of T cell clusters in autoimmune cytopenias. In the study overall: TRB sequencing had a median about 52,000 reads and about 2,400 distinct clonotypes per sample. Findings and caveats of the study: A dominant lymphoma-associated repertoire apparently masked the cluster-lack signature in secondary cytopenia versus chronic lymphocytic leukemia.

About 37,500 genome equivalents of blood DNA were amplified for TRB. Multiplex touch-down PCR amplified TRB using TRB-A and TRB-B pools in one tube. TCRdb re-called the multiplex PCR reads and shows each CDR3 protein once, DNA omitted. The sample holds under 9,500 distinct CDR3 sequences. Comments on this clonotype: The target antigen is unknown.

From germline, CDR1 is SGHKS and CDR2 YYEKEE (reference sequence). The CDR3 is 13 amino acids. Sequencing used peripheral blood. The J gene is TRBJ1-5, the V gene TRBV5-5. This clonotype was obtained from a human donor with an autoimmune cytopenia or autoimmune hepatitis (not recorded which). CDR3 sequence: CASSLASNQPQHF.